This T cell receptor beta chain was profiled in a study of cytomegalovirus exposure and HLA in healthy donors. Per germline, CDR1 KGHSH and CDR2 LQKENI. Trimming at V came to 6 bases and at J to 3 bases, leaving 4 bases not matched to a gene. The CDR3 length is 14 residues. A note on this clone: The antigen is unknown.

The PCR employed 60 Vbeta primers together with 13 Jbeta primers. Method: immunoSEQ multiplex PCR; TCRdb's copy keeps in-frame clones and lacks some. The sample holds approximately 190,000 clones; 82% are singletons and the top ten take 0.7% to 0.95%. Whole-study findings and limits: An apparent linkage of common viral pathogens to several of the most significant clusters emerged in a later analysis.

This receptor was taken from a woman between 18 and 30 years old in good health and CMV-seronegative. This chain links TRBV18 with TRBJ1-1; 10 bases match TRBD1. The sequenced sample consisted of PBMCs. The CDR3 is CASSLGQGDTEAFF. Written as DNA, the CDR3 is TGTGCCAGCTCGCTTGGACAGGGGGACACTGAAGCTTTCTTT. The full variable domain, with the rest looked up from reference TRBV18 and TRBJ1-1, is NAGVMQNPRHLVRRRGQEARLRCSPMKGHSHVYWYRQLPEEGLKFMVYLQKENIIDESGMPKERFSAEFPKEGPSILRIQQVVRGDSAAYFCASSLGQGDTEAFFGQGTRLTVV.